The 21 T cell receptor beta chains below all came from one sample that was sequenced in a study of long-term antiretroviral therapy in people with HIV. The run of the v3.0 immunoSEQ assay was at survey level. Measured with immunoSEQ multiplex PCR; TCRdb has only the in-frame clones, and not every one. The sample contains 21,000 or so clones, around 82% of which appear only once. The input for sequencing was unsorted PBMCs, taken at the start of antiretroviral therapy. Receptors were obtained from a man in his fifties or sixties with HIV.

The J gene is TRBJ2-3, the V gene TRBV4-3; 9 bases map to TRBD2. CDR3 size: 16 residues. Germline V gives CDR1 LGHNA, CDR2 YSLEER. Trimming removed 3 bases from V and 2 bases from J; junction bases left unmatched: 6. CDR3 nucleotide sequence: TGCGCCAGCAGCCACCAGACTAGCGGCCCCACAGATACGCAGTATTTT. Translating it yields CASSHQTSGPTDTQYF.

CDR3 DNA sequence: TGTGCCAGCAGCTTGATCTATGGCTACACCTTC. Residues: CASSLIYGYTF. This chain joins TRBV7-9 and TRBJ1-2; D gene uncertain. The V and J ends lost 3 bases and 4 bases respectively, with 3 bases between them. The CDR3 is made up of 11 amino acids. The germline CDR1 and CDR2 sequences are SEHNR and FQNEAQ (reference sequence).

J is TRBJ2-3 and V is TRBV4-1; 7 nucleotides line up with TRBD2. Per the germline V gene, CDR1 is MGHRA and CDR2 is YSYEKL. This CDR3 contains 15 residues. V shed 6 bases and J 4 bases; nucleotides not matched to a gene: 10. This CDR3 is CASSPSGGEPDTQYF. CDR3 in DNA: TGCGCCAGCAGTCCTAGCGGCGGAGAGCCAGATACGCAGTATTTT.

The chain combines TRBV30 with TRBJ2-4; 11 bases are shared with TRBD2. CDR3 length: 16 residues. From germline, CDR1 is GTSNPN and CDR2 SVGIG (reference sequence). The V segment lost 1 base and the J segment 1 base; nucleotides outside the gene matches: 3. CDR3 in DNA: TGTGCCTGGAGTGGTAGCGGGAGGGTCGCCAAAAACATTCAGTACTTC. Translation: CAWSGSGRVAKNIQYF.

The chain joins TRBV20-1 to TRBJ2-7; TRBD2 might be the D (6 bases). V dropped 3 bases and J dropped 7 bases, with 10 bases sitting between them. The CDR3 spans 11 residues. Germline values: CDR1 DFQATT, CDR2 SNEGSKA (reference sequence). CDR3 loop: CSARDYREQYF. DNA for the CDR3: TGCAGTGCTAGGGACTACAGAGAGCAGTACTTC.

The V and J genes are TRBV6-1 and TRBJ2-1; unclear D gene. The germline CDR1 and CDR2 sequences are MNHNS and SASEGT. V was shortened by 0 bases and J by 3 bases, with 24 bases between the two germline ends. The length of the CDR3 is 20 residues. The CDR3 loop reads CASSEADPWGRILVYNEQFF. The CDR3 DNA follows: TGTGCCAGCAGTGAAGCGGACCCGTGGGGTAGGATCCTAGTCTACAATGAGCAGTTCTTC.

The chain links TRBV15 to TRBJ2-3; D remains ambiguous. The CDR3 length is 16 residues. Deletions cut 0 bases from V and 1 base from J, with 11 bases between. CDR1 and CDR2 (germline): LNHNV, YYDKDF (reference sequence). The CDR3 nucleotides are TGTGCCACCAGCAGAGACCGGATGGTTCGCACAGATACGCAGTATTTT. It yields the protein CATSRDRMVRTDTQYF.

This chain links TRBV4-3 with TRBJ1-3, with TRBD1 as a possible D gene (5 bases). This CDR3 is 17 amino acids long. The V end was cut by 0 bases, the J end by 0 bases, with 12 bases between. The germline V gene has CDR1 LGHNA and CDR2 YSLEER. The chain's CDR3 is CASSQERTGYSGNTIYF. The CDR3 nucleotides are TGCGCCAGCAGCCAAGAGCGAACAGGATACTCTGGAAACACCATATATTTT.

The CDR3 bases are TGTGCCAGCAGCTCCCAGGGCTCTGGGGCCAACGTCCTGACTTTC. This codes for CASSSQGSGANVLTF. The V call is TRBV5-5, the J call TRBJ2-6, with D maybe TRBD1 (5 bases). Germline-derived CDR1 and CDR2 are SGHKS and YYEKEE (reference sequence). The CDR3 loop spans 15 amino acids. Trimming removed 3 bases at V and 0 bases at J, with 7 bases between.

The V call is TRBV5-1, the J call TRBJ2-4, with D perhaps matching TRBD2 (6 bases). The CDR3 runs to 13 residues. V was trimmed by 1 base and J by 8 bases, leaving 10 bases between them. Germline CDR1 and CDR2: SGHRS and YFSETQ. The chain's CDR3 is CASSLRRDDIQYF. The DNA of the CDR3 is TGCGCCAGCAGCTTGAGGCGGGATGACATTCAGTACTTC.

The chain carries TRBV19 and TRBJ1-2; 9 bases match TRBD1. Germline V CDR1 and CDR2: LNHDA, SQIVND (reference sequence). V shed 5 bases, J shed 8 bases, and the junction held 18 bases outside the gene matches. The CDR3 runs 17 residues. CDR3 sequence (DNA): TGTGCCAGTAGTCTACGGGGGACAGGGACCGGATTTCGCGGCTACACCTTC. It encodes CASSLRGTGTGFRGYTF.

In DNA form, the CDR3 reads TGTGCCACCAGCAGAGCCCAGGGACAGGGTATAAACTATGGCTACACCTTC. As protein: CATSRAQGQGINYGYTF. The rearrangement joins TRBV15 to TRBJ1-2; 9 positions match TRBD1. The V and J ends lost 1 base and 2 bases, in that order; junction bases with no gene match: 8. The CDR3 consists of 17 residues. Per the germline V gene, CDR1 is LNHNV and CDR2 is YYDKDF (reference sequence). Using reference TRBV15 and TRBJ1-2 for the parts outside the CDR3, the full variable domain is DAMVIQNPRYQVTQFGKPVTLSCSQTLNHNVMYWYQQKSSQAPKLLFHYYDKDFNNEADTPDNFQSRRPNTSFCFLDIRSPGLGDTAMYLCATSRAQGQGINYGYTFGSGTRLTVV.

This clone was counted a few times. The chain recombines TRBV27 with TRBJ1-2; D might be TRBD1 (6 bases). The CDR3 is made up of 15 amino acids. The germline V gene encodes CDR1 MNHEY and CDR2 SMNVEV (reference sequence). The V end lost 6 bases, the J end lost 1 base, and 15 bases lay between the germline ends. The CDR3 here is CASSVTGHLNYGYTF. The CDR3 DNA reads TGTGCCAGCAGCGTGACGGGACACCTTAACTATGGCTACACCTTC.

The V and J genes are TRBV19 and TRBJ2-7; 9 nucleotides agree with TRBD1. Germline values: CDR1 LNHDA, CDR2 SQIVND (reference sequence). This CDR3 has 14 residues. V lost 5 bases and J lost 4; bases outside the gene matches: 6. The CDR3 here is CASSPGTGLYEQYF. For the CDR3, the DNA is TGTGCCAGTAGTCCCGGGACAGGGTTGTACGAGCAGTACTTC.

The table lists this clone with a count of one. The chain employs TRBV4-1 and TRBJ2-1; TRBD2 matches at 7 bases. V shed 1 base, J shed 7 bases, and the junction held 7 bases outside the gene matches. Per germline, CDR1 MGHRA and CDR2 YSYEKL. The CDR3 has 15 residues. The CDR3 protein is CASSQAGGLDNEQFF. CDR3 DNA sequence: TGCGCCAGCAGCCAAGCGGGGGGACTGGATAATGAGCAGTTCTTC.

CDR3 sequence (DNA): TGTGCCAGCAGTCAGACACAGGGCTACGAGCAGTACTTC. The encoded protein is CASSQTQGYEQYF. The rearrangement joins TRBV6-5 to TRBJ2-7, with a possible D match to TRBD1 (6 bases). The CDR3 consists of 13 residues. V lost 5 bases, J lost 3 bases, and 11 bases lay in between. From germline, CDR1 is MNHEY and CDR2 SVGAGI.

V gene TRBV6-4 combines with J gene TRBJ2-2, with TRBD2 identical over 9 bases. V gave up 6 bases and J gave up 4 bases; unmatched junction bases: 6. CDR1 and CDR2 from the germline V gene are MRHNA and SNTAGT. The CDR3 length is 15 residues. CDR3 sequence: CASSLSGGGTGELFF. In DNA, the CDR3 is TGTGCCAGCAGCCTTAGCGGGGGTGGCACCGGGGAGCTGTTTTTT.

This chain connects TRBV11-2 to TRBJ2-7; 9 bases fit TRBD1. Germline CDR1 is SGHAT and CDR2 is FQNNGV. This CDR3 has 13 amino acids. Unmatched junction bases numbered 6, after V lost 9 bases and J lost 3 bases. The CDR3 DNA sequence: TGTGCCAGTTCAAACAGGGGGCTCTACGAGCAGTACTTC. Translation: CASSNRGLYEQYF.

This clone was seen only once. The V call is TRBV7-2, the J call TRBJ1-6; D unresolved. Germline CDR1 reads SGHTA; CDR2 reads FQGNSA. There are 15 residues in the CDR3. Deletions cut 5 bases from V and 7 bases from J, with 15 bases between. The CDR3, as DNA: TGTGCCAGCAGCCCTCCCCCGGCGGGGAATTCACCCCTCCACTTT. It specifies CASSPPPAGNSPLHF.

The V call is TRBV28, the J call TRBJ1-2, with 10 bases that match TRBD1. The germline CDR1 and CDR2 sequences are MDHEN and SYDVKM. V trimming: 3 bases; J trimming: 4 bases; junction bases outside the gene matches: 8. This CDR3 is 16 amino acids long. Written as DNA, the CDR3 is TGTGCCAGCAGTTTGGGACAGGGGAGTGGGGCCTATGGCTACACCTTC. Translation: CASSLGQGSGAYGYTF.

The chain employs TRBV19 and TRBJ1-1; D perhaps matches TRBD1 (6 bases). CDR3 length: 14 residues. Germline V gives CDR1 LNHDA, CDR2 SQIVND (reference sequence). Trimming shortened V by 5 bases and J by 0 bases, and 10 bases separated the two germline ends. The CDR3 here is CASSPGQMNTEAFF. The CDR3 DNA reads TGTGCCAGTAGTCCCGGACAGATGAACACTGAAGCTTTCTTT. The full variable domain, in which reference TRBV19 and TRBJ1-1 provide the parts outside the CDR3, is DGGITQSPKYLFRKEGQNVTLSCEQNLNHDAMYWYRQDPGQGLRLIYYSQIVNDFQKGDIAEGYSVSREKKESFPLTVTSAQKNPTAFYLCASSPGQMNTEAFFGQGTRLTVV.